The 27 T cell receptor beta chains given below trace back to one sample, sequenced in a study of shared clonotypes between healthy human individuals. Some clones are missing from TCRdb's copy, which holds only in-frame ones; the method was immunoSEQ multiplex PCR. The sample has 2 million to 2.5 million clones, 85% to 95% seen once. The specimen was naive CD4+ T cells from PBMCs. Subset described: CD45RA+ positively selected. The receptors come from a man aged 18 to 29 in good health. Some clones in this sample may be carry-over from other donors' samples.

V is TRBV19 and J is TRBJ2-7, with 9 nucleotides matching TRBD1. After removal of 6 bases from V and 0 bases from J, the junction contained 6 bases not matched to a gene. The germline V gene encodes CDR1 LNHDA and CDR2 SQIVND (reference sequence). This CDR3 is built from 15 residues. CDR3 nucleotide sequence: TGTGCCAGTAGACAAACAGGGGGCTACTCCTACGAGCAGTACTTC. Its translation is CASRQTGGYSYEQYF.

The gene calls are TRBV10-3 and TRBJ2-2, with D possibly being TRBD1 (8 bases). V gave up 7 bases and J gave up 2 bases, with 17 bases separating them. Germline values: CDR1 ENHRY, CDR2 SYGVKD. The CDR3 is 16 amino acids. DNA of the CDR3: TGTGCCATCAACAGGGGGGCTAGCGGCAACACCGGGGAGCTGTTTTTT. Its translation is CAINRGASGNTGELFF.

The rearrangement uses TRBV5-8 and TRBJ2-2, with D possibly being TRBD2 (5 bases). This CDR3 contains 14 residues. V was shortened by 4 bases and J by 3 bases, with 10 bases between the two germline ends. Germline V CDR1 and CDR2: SGHTS, YDEGEE. The CDR3 DNA reads TGTGCCAGCAGCAAGACTACTTACACCGGGGAGCTGTTTTTT. Its translation is CASSKTTYTGELFF. Complete variable domain (other parts from reference TRBV5-8 and TRBJ2-2): EAGVTQSPTHLIKTRGQQATLRCSPISGHTSVYWYQQALGLGLQFLLWYDEGEERNRGNFPPRFSGRQFPNYSSELNVNALELEDSALYLCASSKTTYTGELFFGEGSRLTVL.

The chain recombines TRBV28 with TRBJ2-7; 9 nucleotides agree with TRBD2. V lost 6 bases to trimming and J lost 7 bases; unmatched junction nucleotides: 10. CDR3 size: 14 residues. Germline V gene lookup returns CDR1 MDHEN and CDR2 SYDVKM. CDR3 sequence: CASRSGRLRGEQYF. Written as DNA, the CDR3 is TGTGCCAGCAGAAGCGGGAGGCTCCGAGGGGAGCAGTACTTC.

This chain links TRBV7-8 with TRBJ1-2; TRBD1 matches 12 bases. Germline CDR1 and CDR2: SGHVS and FQNEAQ. CDR3 length: 16 residues. Trimming took 5 bases from V and 6 from J; bases not matched to a gene: 10. The CDR3 loop reads CASSPLSGQGAHGYTF. CDR3 coding DNA: TGTGCCAGCAGCCCCCTGTCGGGACAGGGGGCCCATGGCTACACCTTC.

The chain recombines TRBV7-3 with TRBJ2-3, with 7 bases identical to TRBD2. Germline V gene lookup returns CDR1 SGHTA and CDR2 FQGTGA. CDR3 size: 15 residues. J was trimmed by 4 bases and V by 4 bases; bases with no gene match: 8. The DNA for the CDR3 is TGTGCCAGCAGCTCCCTCGGCGGGAGTCCAGATACGCAGTATTTT. It codes for CASSSLGGSPDTQYF.

In this sample, this clone turned up once. The rearrangement uses TRBV29-1 and TRBJ1-4, with D possibly TRBD1 on 5 matching bases. Germline values: CDR1 SQVTM, CDR2 ANQGSEA. This CDR3 comprises 12 residues. V lost 5 bases to trimming and J lost 3 bases, with 7 bases between them. The CDR3 sequence is CSVTGANEKLFF. DNA for the CDR3: TGCAGCGTTACGGGGGCTAATGAAAAACTGTTTTTT. The full variable domain, completed using reference TRBV29-1 and TRBJ1-4, is SAVISQKPSRDICQRGTSLTIQCQVDSQVTMMFWYRQQPGQSLTLIATANQGSEATYESGFVIDKFPISRPNLTFSTLTVSNMSPEDSSIYLCSVTGANEKLFFGSGTQLSVL.

The sample holds one count of this clone. This sequence joins TRBV4-3 and TRBJ2-5; 8 nucleotides match TRBD1. Germline CDR1 reads LGHNA; CDR2 reads YSLEER. The trim removed 0 bases at V and 4 bases at J, leaving 10 bases unmatched. This CDR3 comprises 17 residues. For the CDR3, the DNA is TGCGCCAGCAGCCAAGAATTTGTCAGGGGGCTTGGAGAGACCCAGTACTTC. This gives the protein CASSQEFVRGLGETQYF.

This chain joins TRBV27 and TRBJ2-2, with 9 positions matching TRBD2. In germline, CDR1 is MNHEY, CDR2 SMNVEV (reference sequence). V shed 5 bases and J 6 bases; nucleotides not matched to a gene: 4. This CDR3 is built from 14 residues. CDR3 residues: CASSAAGGPGELFF. CDR3 sequence (DNA): TGTGCCAGCAGTGCAGCGGGAGGCCCCGGGGAGCTGTTTTTT.

The table lists this clone with a count of one. V usage is TRBV27 and J usage is TRBJ1-2; no clear D gene. Trimming shortened V by 4 bases and J by 4 bases, and 16 bases separated the two germline ends. The CDR3 runs to 15 residues. Germline V gene sequence: CDR1 MNHEY, CDR2 SMNVEV (reference sequence). The CDR3 loop is CASSSRTFEPYGYTF. DNA of the CDR3: TGTGCCAGCAGTTCCCGGACTTTTGAGCCCTATGGCTACACCTTC.

The chain recombines TRBV14 with TRBJ2-5; D is undetermined. The CDR3 extends over 16 amino acids. V dropped 4 bases and J dropped 1 base, with 16 bases sitting between them. CDR1 is SGHDN and CDR2 is FVKESK in the germline V gene. CDR3 region: CASSRRTGNIQETQYF. The DNA of the CDR3 is TGTGCCAGCAGCCGGCGCACGGGCAACATCCAAGAGACCCAGTACTTC.

The J gene is TRBJ1-2, the V gene TRBV12-5; tentatively, D is TRBD1 (5 bases). Germline CDR1 and CDR2: LGHNT and FRNRAP. Trimming removed 0 bases from V and 5 bases from J, with 13 bases in between. The CDR3 loop spans 15 amino acids. The CDR3 here is CASGLVGRASYGYTF. CDR3 DNA sequence: TGTGCTAGTGGTTTGGTAGGCAGGGCATCTTATGGCTACACCTTC. Full variable domain (rest looked up from reference TRBV12-5 and TRBJ1-2): DARVTQTPRHKVTEMGQEVTMRCQPILGHNTVFWYRQTMMQGLELLAYFRNRAPLDDSGMPKDRFSAEMPDATLATLKIQPSEPRDSAVYFCASGLVGRASYGYTFGSGTRLTVV.

The chain recombines TRBV5-1 with TRBJ2-3; TRBD2 matches at 11 bases. The CDR3 has 16 amino acids. V shed 4 bases, J shed 4 bases, and the junction held 8 bases outside the gene matches. Germline values: CDR1 SGHRS, CDR2 YFSETQ. This chain's CDR3 is CASSIPTSGVADTQYF. CDR3 DNA: TGCGCCAGCAGCATCCCGACTAGCGGGGTGGCAGATACGCAGTATTTT.

The rearrangement uses TRBV25-1 and TRBJ2-7, with D tentatively TRBD1 or TRBD2 (5 bases each). The length of the CDR3 is 11 residues. Germline-derived CDR1 and CDR2 are MGHDK and SYGVNS. Trimming pared 4 bases from V and 10 bases from J, leaving 11 bases between. The CDR3 reads CASSARGDQYF. The CDR3 region has the DNA TGTGCCAGCAGTGCCAGAGGGGACCAGTACTTC.

About this clone itself: Different DNA sequences within this sample yield the same CDR3. In DNA form, the CDR3 reads TGTGCCAGCAGCCGGACGGGAGCCTACGAGCAGTACTTC. Its protein is CASSRTGAYEQYF. The V and J genes are TRBV6-1 and TRBJ2-7, with D perhaps matching TRBD2 (6 bases). The CDR3 has 13 residues. With 6 bases removed from V and 2 bases from J, the gap between germline ends came to 11 bases. The germline V gene has CDR1 MNHNS and CDR2 SASEGT.

The gene calls are TRBV29-1 and TRBJ1-1, with TRBD1 matching 7 bases. Looked up from germline, CDR1 is SQVTM and CDR2 is ANQGSEA. V was clipped by 4 bases and J by 4 bases; unmatched bases: 9. The CDR3 extends over 14 amino acids. This CDR3 is CSVGARGAGTEAFF. The CDR3 nucleotides read TGCAGCGTTGGGGCCAGGGGGGCGGGCACTGAAGCTTTCTTT.

There are a few counts of this clone. The V gene is TRBV5-4, the J gene TRBJ1-1; a weak D match, TRBD1 (6 bases). Germline V CDR1 and CDR2: SGHNT, YYREEE (reference sequence). CDR3 size: 13 residues. V lost 4 bases, J lost 7 bases, and 14 bases lay in between. CDR3 sequence (DNA): TGTGCCAGCAGCAATGACAGGCTCGGTGAAGCTTTCTTT. This codes for CASSNDRLGEAFF.

Comments on this clone: This specimen includes other DNA sequences encoding the same CDR3. The genes are TRBV9 and TRBJ1-2; D gene ambiguous. The germline V gene encodes CDR1 SGDLS and CDR2 YYNGEE. The CDR3 contains 14 residues. The V end lost 4 bases, the J end lost 0 bases, and 10 bases lay between the germline ends. The CDR3 spells CASSPGGANYGYTF. The DNA of the CDR3 is TGTGCCAGCAGCCCAGGCGGGGCTAACTATGGCTACACCTTC.

The genes are TRBV5-1 and TRBJ2-1; 11 bases fit TRBD2. Germline V gives CDR1 SGHRS, CDR2 YFSETQ. The trim removed 0 bases at V and 10 bases at J, leaving 9 bases unmatched. The CDR3 is 16 residues long. CDR3 in DNA: TGCGCCAGCAGCTTGGCGGTAGGGCTAGCGGGAGGCGAGCAGTTCTTC. Translation gives CASSLAVGLAGGEQFF.

V and J are TRBV5-1 and TRBJ1-2; TRBD1 agrees at 11 bases. Germline assignment: CDR1 SGHRS and CDR2 YFSETQ. The CDR3 consists of 17 residues. The V and J ends lost 4 bases and 4 bases, in that order; junction bases with no gene match: 12. CDR3 loop: CASSPRTGGAQAYGYTF. CDR3 nucleotides: TGCGCCAGCAGCCCGAGGACAGGGGGCGCCCAGGCCTATGGCTACACCTTC.

The rearrangement joins TRBV5-4 to TRBJ2-3; D is undetermined. This CDR3 spans 15 amino acids. Trimming left V 0 bases short and J 2 bases short, with 10 bases between. Germline V gene data show CDR1 as SGHNT and CDR2 as YYREEE (reference sequence). CDR3 in DNA: TGTGCCAGCAGCTTGGGTCCTAGTCCCACAGATACGCAGTATTTT. This sequence encodes CASSLGPSPTDTQYF.

V is TRBV18 and J is TRBJ2-3, with 7 bases aligning to TRBD1. V lost 5 bases and J lost 8; bases outside the gene matches: 13. This CDR3 has 15 residues. The germline V gene has CDR1 KGHSH and CDR2 LQKENI. CDR3 sequence: CASSTARQGEVTQYF. DNA of the CDR3: TGTGCCAGCTCAACCGCCCGACAGGGTGAAGTTACGCAGTATTTT. The variable domain in full, completed from reference TRBV18 and TRBJ2-3, reads NAGVMQNPRHLVRRRGQEARLRCSPMKGHSHVYWYRQLPEEGLKFMVYLQKENIIDESGMPKERFSAEFPKEGPSILRIQQVVRGDSAAYFCASSTARQGEVTQYFGPGTRLTVL.

This chain connects TRBV5-1 to TRBJ2-1; TRBD2 aligns across 12 bases. Unmatched junction bases numbered 8, after V lost 3 bases and J lost 7 bases. CDR1 is SGHRS, CDR2 YFSETQ, per germline. The CDR3 contains 16 residues. The CDR3 sequence: CASSSSLAGGSNEQFF. The CDR3 nucleotides read TGCGCCAGCAGCTCCTCACTAGCGGGGGGTAGTAATGAGCAGTTCTTC.

V gene TRBV9 combines with J gene TRBJ2-3, with a weak D call TRBD2 (8 bases). This CDR3 has 17 amino acids. Trimming pared 4 bases from V and 6 bases from J, leaving 24 bases between. Germline CDR1 and CDR2: SGDLS and YYNGEE. The CDR3 protein is CASSPGDSGSPGDTQYF. CDR3 sequence (DNA): TGTGCCAGCAGCCCCGGGGACAGCGGGAGTCCGGGGGATACGCAGTATTTT.

The rearrangement uses TRBV9 and TRBJ2-2; TRBD1 matches at 7 bases. Germline V gene sequence: CDR1 SGDLS, CDR2 YYNGEE. The CDR3 extends over 16 amino acids. V shed 7 bases and J 5 bases; nucleotides not matched to a gene: 14. The CDR3 DNA sequence: TGTGCCAGCGGGATAACAGGGGCCTCGGGTACCGGGGAGCTGTTTTTT. Protein sequence: CASGITGASGTGELFF. Together with reference TRBV9 and TRBJ2-2, the CDR3 gives the full variable domain: DSGVTQTPKHLITATGQRVTLRCSPRSGDLSVYWYQQSLDQGLQFLIQYYNGEERAKGNILERFSAQQFPDLHSELNLSSLELGDSALYFCASGITGASGTGELFFGEGSRLTVL.

The chain recombines TRBV5-1 with TRBJ2-1, with D possibly TRBD2 on 5 matching bases. Germline V lookup: CDR1 SGHRS, CDR2 YFSETQ. This CDR3 comprises 15 residues. V gave up 0 bases and J gave up 7 bases, with 14 bases separating them. The CDR3 DNA is TGCGCCAGCAGCTTGGAGGGTCCCTCGGGGAATGAGCAGTTCTTC. This translates into CASSLEGPSGNEQFF. The entire variable domain, with the rest obtained from reference TRBV5-1 and TRBJ2-1, is as follows: KAGVTQTPRYLIKTRGQQVTLSCSPISGHRSVSWYQQTPGQGLQFLFEYFSETQRNKGNFPGRFSGRQFSNSRSEMNVSTLELGDSALYLCASSLEGPSGNEQFFGPGTRLTVL.

The chain links TRBV2 to TRBJ1-2; 8 bases fit TRBD1. The germline gives CDR1 SNHLY, CDR2 FYNNEI. The ends lost 5 bases at V and 5 bases at J; junction bases unmatched: 4. This CDR3 has 13 residues. The chain's CDR3 is CASSWTGRYGYTF. The CDR3 nucleotides are TGTGCCAGCAGTTGGACAGGGAGATATGGCTACACCTTC.